This T cell receptor (beta chain) came from a study of T cells expressing NK-cell markers (dated by TCRdb to between 2020 and 2021). Some background on the complete study: Under ten donors provided sorted CD3+CD56+NKG2C+, CD3+CD56+NKG2C- and CD3+CD56-NKG2C+ T-cell subsets, whose TCR beta-chain repertoires were profiled. Among the eight sequenced donors, only one was HCMV-seronegative, while the other seven were HCMV-seropositive. All eight donors whose samples were sequenced were randomly selected healthy volunteers, three of them men and five women. Libraries were sequenced as 2 x 150 bp reads on Illumina HiSeq 2000/2500, MiSeq or NextSeq.

HCMV serostatus was determined by detecting HCMV-specific IgG in serum with a commercial ELISA kit. Ficoll density gradient centrifugation was used to isolate peripheral blood mononuclear cells from blood. The study at large found these results: Those dominant clonotypes were again the most abundant among CD3+CD56-NKG2C+ cells in a few donors, at about 25-60.1%. In over 5 donors, the dominant CD3+CD56+NKG2C+ clonotypes were among the top 10 CD8+ clonotypes and accounted for roughly 1.0-7.5% of CD8+ T cells. Whether the expanded NKG2C-expressing T cell clones were specific for HCMV antigens was left unclear.

In the germline V gene (reference sequence), CDR1 corresponds to MNHEY and CDR2 to SMNVEV. The CDR3 covers 13 residues, taking in both the cysteine and the phenylalanine. The nucleotide record is missing. These reads were obtained on an Illumina HiSeq 2000. TCR beta cDNA libraries were prepared using 5'RACE template switching, which introduced a universal primer site and unique molecular identifiers. cDNA synthesis was primed from the TCR beta constant segment and was followed by two successive PCR amplification steps. On the authors' methods: MIGEC was used to demultiplex reads and group the reads by UMI, and MiTCR was used to assemble and quantify clonotypes. Only TCR cDNA sequences supported by at least two reads were kept to exclude erroneous sequences. The tcR package was used for downstream repertoire analysis, and clonotypes were matched between fractions using CDR3 nucleotide sequence together with V segment. VDJmatch was used to annotate antigen specificity against VDJdb, with one amino acid substitution allowed in CDR3. TCRdb reprocessed the public reads and reports one entry per CDR3 protein sequence, without DNA. The V and J calls here are based on TCRdb, not the publication. The table held for this sample gives around 470,000 distinct CDR3 sequences. The ten largest clones add up to 1.4% to 1.5% of the sample.

Concerning this clonotype itself: Its antigen is still unknown.

The sample consisted of blood T cells: a sorted CD56 or NKG2C T cell subset, CD4+ or CD8+ T cells, or bulk PBMC T cells (not recorded which). This clonotype was sampled from a woman in her forties or fifties in good health. Donor details come from another sample of the same person, matched by shared clones. Recombination joined TRBV27 with TRBJ2-4. The CDR3 is CASMGLAKNIQYF.